This is a list of T cell receptor beta chains from one sample in a study of blood T cell repertoires in COVID-19. Libraries were prepared by immunoSEQ multiplex PCR; TCRdb keeps only in-frame clonotypes and omits some of them. The table shows 380,000 or so clones, with about four fifths occurring only once. Source material: peripheral blood. Receptors originate from a human donor with acute or convalescent COVID-19. The donor label of this sample is uncertain. Each CDR3 is given with its conserved first and last residue. Fields, in order: CDR3 DNA, CDR3 protein, V gene, D gene, J gene, CDR3 length, clone size. A D gene is named only where the DNA matches it firmly. Rows give clone size only sometimes, using once, few, many, or a class for an expanded clone.

TGTGCCAGCAGTTTTTCTTTCGGTGAGCAGTTCTTC CASSFSFGEQFF TRBV27 - TRBJ2-1 12 -
TGTGCCAGCAGCTTAGGTCCTCGGGTGGCCTACAATGAGCAGTTCTTC CASSLGPRVAYNEQFF TRBV7-6 - TRBJ2-1 16 -
TGTGCCTGGAGTGTCGGGGGGGCGCCCCGCAATCAGCCCCAGCATTTT CAWSVGGAPRNQPQHF TRBV30 - TRBJ1-5 16 -
TGTGCCAGCAGTGGGGGGCCAGGGGGGACCTCCTACGAGCAGTACTTC CASSGGPGGTSYEQYF TRBV2 - TRBJ2-7 16 -
TGTGCCAGCTCAGAAGCGGGACGAAACACCGGGGAGCTGTTTTTT CASSEAGRNTGELFF TRBV18 TRBD2 TRBJ2-2 15 -
TGTGCCAGCAGTGGGGGAGCCGCTACGAAGCAGTACTTC CASSGGAATKQYF TRBV25-1 - TRBJ2-7 13 few
TGTGCCAGTAGTAGACTAGCGGGAGTAAGTGAGCAGTTCTTC CASSRLAGVSEQFF TRBV19 TRBD2 TRBJ2-1 14 -
TGTGCCAGCAGGCAACAGGGGAATCAGCCCCAGCATTTT CASRQQGNQPQHF TRBV6-6 TRBD1 TRBJ1-5 13 -
TGTGCCAGCAGGAGGACTAGCGGGGGGGCGAATGAGCAGTTCTTC CASRRTSGGANEQFF TRBV6-5 TRBD2 TRBJ2-1 15 -
TGTGCCAGCGGGGTCGGGAGCTCCTATGGCTACACCTTC CASGVGSSYGYTF TRBV3-1/TRBV3-2 - TRBJ1-2 13 few
TGTGCCAGCAGCTTTAGCAGCAGTGGCTACACCTTC CASSFSSSGYTF TRBV7-9 - TRBJ1-2 12 -
TGTGCCTGGTCCGGACTTGGTAGCCGCGCTGAAGCTTTCTTT CAWSGLGSRAEAFF TRBV30 - TRBJ1-1 14 -
TGTGCCAGCAGCTTCTTCCGGGACAGGGGAAGGAGAGGGGAAAAACTGTTTTTT CASSFFRDRGRRGEKLFF TRBV13 TRBD1 TRBJ1-4 18 -
TGTGCCAGCAGCCCAGGGGGCCCTGGGGCCAACGTCCTGACTTTC CASSPGGPGANVLTF TRBV28 TRBD1 TRBJ2-6 15 -
TGTGCCAGCAGCCAAGATAAGTGGGGGGGCGGCTATGGCTACACCTTC CASSQDKWGGGYGYTF TRBV3-1/TRBV3-2 - TRBJ1-2 16 -
TGTGCCAGCAGTGAAGTAAATGAGCAGTTCTTC CASSEVNEQFF TRBV6-1 - TRBJ2-1 11 few
TGTGCCAGTAGTCAACGGCACGGAGGGTCTTTCAATCAGCCCCAGCATTTT CASSQRHGGSFNQPQHF TRBV19 - TRBJ1-5 17 -
TGTGCCAGCAGCTCCCAGCGGGGGGCGAGAACAGATACGCAGTATTTT CASSSQRGARTDTQYF TRBV7-2 TRBD2 TRBJ2-3 16 -
TGTGCCAGTAGTCAGTTTAAAGACACTGAAGCTTTCTTT CASSQFKDTEAFF TRBV19 - TRBJ1-1 13 -
TGTGCCAGCAAGGCAGGCTTTAACTATGGCTACACCTTC CASKAGFNYGYTF TRBV6-5 - TRBJ1-2 13 -
TGTGCCAGCAGTTTGTCGGGGTCCCCATTCACTGAAAAACTGTTTTTT CASSLSGSPFTEKLFF TRBV28 - TRBJ1-4 16 once
TGTGCCAGCAGGGGGACAGGGGGTGTCAACGTCCTGACTTTC CASRGTGGVNVLTF TRBV6-5 TRBD1 TRBJ2-6 14 -
TGTGCCAGCAGCCCCGTTGACAGGGCTCCTTTCACTGAAGCTTTCTTT CASSPVDRAPFTEAFF TRBV28 TRBD1 TRBJ1-1 16 -
TGTGCCAGCACGGAAGGACAGGGGAACACTGAAGCTTTCTTT CASTEGQGNTEAFF TRBV2 TRBD1 TRBJ1-1 14 -
TGTGCCTGGAGCGGGGACAGGGGGCACGAGCAGTACTTC CAWSGDRGHEQYF TRBV30 TRBD1 TRBJ2-7 13 -
TGTGCCAGCAGCTCGGGCGGGGGAAGCTCCTACAATGAGCAGTTCTTC CASSSGGGSSYNEQFF TRBV5-4 TRBD2 TRBJ2-1 16 -
TGTGCCAGCAGCTTAACTAGCGGGAGGGCCGGTGAGCAGTTCTTC CASSLTSGRAGEQFF TRBV7-9 TRBD2 TRBJ2-1 15 once
TGTGCCACCAGTGGGGTCTCAAGCGGGAGAAGGAGCAATGAGCAGTTCTTC CATSGVSSGRRSNEQFF TRBV24-1 TRBD2 TRBJ2-1 17 -
TGTGCCAGCAGTTTGGGAGGGACCTACGAGCAGTACTTC CASSLGGTYEQYF TRBV27 TRBD2 TRBJ2-7 13 -
TGTGCCAGCAGCTCCTTAACAGGGTCCACTGAAGCTTTCTTT CASSSLTGSTEAFF TRBV11-2 - TRBJ1-1 14 few
TGTGCCAGCAGCCCGGACAGACAAAACTATGGCTACACCTTC CASSPDRQNYGYTF TRBV5-6 - TRBJ1-2 14 -
TGTGCCAGCAGCTTCCAACAGCTCACAGGGTTAAGGAGCACTGAAGCTTTCTTT CASSFQQLTGLRSTEAFF TRBV7-8 - TRBJ1-1 18 -
TGTGCCAGCAGCTTAAGACAGGGAGGAGGAAACACCATATATTTT CASSLRQGGGNTIYF TRBV7-2 TRBD1 TRBJ1-3 15 -
TGTGCCAGCAGCGCGACAGGGCTGCCTCAGCCCCAGCATTTT CASSATGLPQPQHF TRBV7-9 TRBD1 TRBJ1-5 14 few
TGTGCCAGCAGTCCGCGACAGGGGAATCAGCCCCAGCATTTT CASSPRQGNQPQHF TRBV2 TRBD1 TRBJ1-5 14 -
TGTGCCATCAGTGAGGGGGGCAAGGGCTACACCTTC CAISEGGKGYTF TRBV10-3 - TRBJ1-2 12 -
TGCGCCAGCAGCCAAGCCTCGGGGGTCGGCAATCAGCCCCAGCATTTT CASSQASGVGNQPQHF TRBV4-1 - TRBJ1-5 16 -
TGTGCCAGCAGCTTGAGACTCCCCGTTAACGATGAGCAGTTCTTC CASSLRLPVNDEQFF TRBV11-2 - TRBJ2-1 15 once
TGTGCCAGCAGAGGACAGGTGTATCCTAACTATGGCTACACCTTC CASRGQVYPNYGYTF TRBV2 TRBD1 TRBJ1-2 15 -
TGCGCCAGCAGCCCGACTAGCGGGAACACCGGGGAGCTGTTTTTT CASSPTSGNTGELFF TRBV5-1 TRBD2 TRBJ2-2 15 -
TGCGCCAGCAGCTTGTTCGACTATGGCTACACCTTC CASSLFDYGYTF TRBV5-1 - TRBJ1-2 12 -
TGTGCCAGCTCACCACGATTAACCGGTCCCGGACAGGGCTCCTACAATGAGCAGTTCTTC CASSPRLTGPGQGSYNEQFF TRBV18 TRBD1 TRBJ2-1 20 -
TGCGCCAGCAGCCAAGACAGTGAAGCTTTCTTT CASSQDSEAFF TRBV4-1 - TRBJ1-1 11 -
TGTGCCAGCCGGGGGGGTATAGAGACCCAGTACTTC CASRGGIETQYF TRBV7-8 TRBD2 TRBJ2-5 12 -
TGCGCCAGCAGCCCCCGGACAGGGCGGGACAATTCACCCCTCCACTTT CASSPRTGRDNSPLHF TRBV5-1 TRBD1 TRBJ1-6 16 -
TGTGCCAGTAGTCCTCGAATTGTCCCGGGCACCGGGGAGCTGTTTTTT CASSPRIVPGTGELFF TRBV19 - TRBJ2-2 16 -
TGTGCCAGCAGCCAGTATTCCAGCTCTGGAAACACCATATATTTT CASSQYSSSGNTIYF TRBV3-1/TRBV3-2 - TRBJ1-3 15 -
TGTGCCAGCAGCTTAGGTGACAGGGTGGGTGAAAAACTGTTTTTT CASSLGDRVGEKLFF TRBV7-9 TRBD1 TRBJ1-4 15 -
TGTGCCAGCAGCTTAGCTCTAGCGGGGGCCGCGAACACCGGGGAGCTGTTTTTT CASSLALAGAANTGELFF TRBV11-2 TRBD2 TRBJ2-2 18 -
TGTGCCAGCTCACAAGGACAGTCTGGAAACACCATATATTTT CASSQGQSGNTIYF TRBV18 - TRBJ1-3 14 once
TGTGCCAGCTTCGGGGATCCCGGTCAGCCCCAGCATTTT CASFGDPGQPQHF TRBV6-5 - TRBJ1-5 13 once
TGCAGCGCTGGACAGACTTATGGCTACACCTTC CSAGQTYGYTF TRBV29-1 - TRBJ1-2 11 -
TGTGCCAGCAGTTGGACACGCAATCAGCCCCAGCATTTT CASSWTRNQPQHF TRBV12-3/TRBV12-4 - TRBJ1-5 13 -
TGTGCCAGCAGCTTAACTTCAGGGCACTATGGCTACACCTTC CASSLTSGHYGYTF TRBV7-9 - TRBJ1-2 14 -